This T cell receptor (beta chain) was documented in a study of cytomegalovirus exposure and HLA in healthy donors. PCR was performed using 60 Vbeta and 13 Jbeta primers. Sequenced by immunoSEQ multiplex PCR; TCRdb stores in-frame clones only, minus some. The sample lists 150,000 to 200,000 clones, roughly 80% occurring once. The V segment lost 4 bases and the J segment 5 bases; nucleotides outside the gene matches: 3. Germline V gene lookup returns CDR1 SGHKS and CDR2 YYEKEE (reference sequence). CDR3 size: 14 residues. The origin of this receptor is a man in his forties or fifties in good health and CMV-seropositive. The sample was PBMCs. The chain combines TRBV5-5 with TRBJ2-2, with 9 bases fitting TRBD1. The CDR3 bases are TGTGCCAGCAGCACGACAGGGGGGACCGGGGAGCTGTTTTTT. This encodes CASSTTGGTGELFF.